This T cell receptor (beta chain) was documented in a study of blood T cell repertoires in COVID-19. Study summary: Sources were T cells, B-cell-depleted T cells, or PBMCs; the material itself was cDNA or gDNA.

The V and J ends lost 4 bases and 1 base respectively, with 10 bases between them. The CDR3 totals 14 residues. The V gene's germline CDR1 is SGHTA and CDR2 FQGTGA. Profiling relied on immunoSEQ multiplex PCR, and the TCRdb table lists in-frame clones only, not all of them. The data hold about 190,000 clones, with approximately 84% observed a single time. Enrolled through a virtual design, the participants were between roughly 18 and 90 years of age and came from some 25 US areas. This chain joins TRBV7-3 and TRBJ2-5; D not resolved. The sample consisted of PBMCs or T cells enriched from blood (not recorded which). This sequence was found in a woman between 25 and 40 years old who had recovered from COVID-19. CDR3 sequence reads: CASSSTGSQETQYF. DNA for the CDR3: TGTGCCAGCAGCTCTACCGGGTCCCAAGAGACCCAGTACTTC.